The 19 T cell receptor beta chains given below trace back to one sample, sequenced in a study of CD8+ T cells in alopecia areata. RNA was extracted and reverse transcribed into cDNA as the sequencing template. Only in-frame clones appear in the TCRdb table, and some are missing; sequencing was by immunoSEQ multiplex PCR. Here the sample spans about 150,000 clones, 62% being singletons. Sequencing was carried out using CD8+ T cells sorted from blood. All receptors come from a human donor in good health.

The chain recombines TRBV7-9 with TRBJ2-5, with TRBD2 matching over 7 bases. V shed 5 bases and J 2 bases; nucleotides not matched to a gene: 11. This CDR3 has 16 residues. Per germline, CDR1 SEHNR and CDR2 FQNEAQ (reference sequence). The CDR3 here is CASSQWAGEYQETQYF. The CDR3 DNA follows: TGTGCCAGCAGCCAATGGGCGGGAGAGTATCAAGAGACCCAGTACTTC.

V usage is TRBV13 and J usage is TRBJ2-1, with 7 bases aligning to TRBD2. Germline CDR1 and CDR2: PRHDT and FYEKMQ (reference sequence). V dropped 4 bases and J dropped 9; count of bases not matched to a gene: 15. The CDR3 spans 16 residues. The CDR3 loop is CASSYLWAGAISEQFF. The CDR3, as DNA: TGTGCCAGCAGCTACCTCTGGGCGGGAGCAATAAGTGAGCAGTTCTTC.

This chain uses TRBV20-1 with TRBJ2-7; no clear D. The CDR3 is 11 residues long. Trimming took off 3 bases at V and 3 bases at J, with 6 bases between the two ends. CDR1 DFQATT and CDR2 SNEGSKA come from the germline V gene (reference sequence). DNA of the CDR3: TGCAGTGCTAGCGTTAACTACGAGCAGTACTTC. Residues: CSASVNYEQYF.

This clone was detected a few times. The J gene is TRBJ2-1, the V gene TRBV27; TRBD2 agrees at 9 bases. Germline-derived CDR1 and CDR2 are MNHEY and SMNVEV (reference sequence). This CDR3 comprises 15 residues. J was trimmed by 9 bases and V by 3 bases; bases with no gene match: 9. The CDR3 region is CASSFIAGDLGEQFF. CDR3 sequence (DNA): TGTGCCAGCAGTTTCATAGCGGGAGATTTGGGTGAGCAGTTCTTC.

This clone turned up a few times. CDR3 loop: CASSETGSNEQFF. For the CDR3, the DNA is TGTGCCAGCAGCGAGACAGGAAGCAATGAGCAGTTCTTC. V gene TRBV7-9 combines with J gene TRBJ2-1; D is perhaps TRBD1 (6 bases). Trimming removed 5 bases at V and 6 bases at J, with 11 bases between. CDR1 and CDR2 from the germline V gene are SEHNR and FQNEAQ (reference sequence). The length of the CDR3 is 13 residues.

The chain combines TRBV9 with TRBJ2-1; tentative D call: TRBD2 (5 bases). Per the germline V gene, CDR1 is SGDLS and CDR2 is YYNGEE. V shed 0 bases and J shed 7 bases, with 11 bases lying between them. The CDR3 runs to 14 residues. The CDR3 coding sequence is TGTGCCAGCAGCGTAGTGGACTCGAGGAATGAGCAGTTCTTC. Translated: CASSVVDSRNEQFF.

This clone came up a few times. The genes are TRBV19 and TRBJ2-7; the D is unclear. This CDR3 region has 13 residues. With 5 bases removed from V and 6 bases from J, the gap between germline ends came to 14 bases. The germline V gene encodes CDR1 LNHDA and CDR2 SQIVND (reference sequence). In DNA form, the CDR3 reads TGTGCCAGTAGTCCCAATTCCTGGGGCGAGCAGTACTTC. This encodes CASSPNSWGEQYF.

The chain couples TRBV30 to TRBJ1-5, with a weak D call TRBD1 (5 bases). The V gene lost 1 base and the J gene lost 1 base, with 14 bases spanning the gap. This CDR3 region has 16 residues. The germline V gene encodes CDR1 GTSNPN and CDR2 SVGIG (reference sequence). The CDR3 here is CAWSAPAGRSNQPQHF. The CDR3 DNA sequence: TGTGCCTGGAGTGCCCCGGCAGGGCGGAGCAATCAGCCCCAGCATTTT.

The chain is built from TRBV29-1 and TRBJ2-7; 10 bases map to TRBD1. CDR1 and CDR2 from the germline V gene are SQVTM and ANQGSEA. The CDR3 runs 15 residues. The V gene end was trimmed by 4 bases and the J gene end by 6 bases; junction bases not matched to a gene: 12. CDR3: CSVAGTGVSGAEQYF. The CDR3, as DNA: TGCAGCGTTGCGGGGACAGGGGTTTCGGGCGCCGAGCAGTACTTC.

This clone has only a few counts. The CDR3 sequence: CASSPQVEQFF. For the CDR3, the DNA is TGTGCCAGCAGCCCCCAGGTAGAGCAGTTCTTC. This chain joins TRBV11-2 and TRBJ2-1; D gene unclear. The CDR3 is 11 residues long. V lost 5 bases, J lost 10 bases, and 9 bases lay in between. Per the germline V gene, CDR1 is SGHAT and CDR2 is FQNNGV. The entire variable domain, with the rest obtained from reference TRBV11-2 and TRBJ2-1, is as follows: EAGVAQSPRYKIIEKRQSVAFWCNPISGHATLYWYQQILGQGPKLLIQFQNNGVVDDSQLPKDRFSAERLKGVDSTLKIQPAKLEDSAVYLCASSPQVEQFFGPGTRLTVL.

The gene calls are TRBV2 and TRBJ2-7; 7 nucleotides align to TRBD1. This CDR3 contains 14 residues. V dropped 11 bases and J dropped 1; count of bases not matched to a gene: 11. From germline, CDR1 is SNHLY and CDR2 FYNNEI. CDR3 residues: CAGASGTVSYEQYF. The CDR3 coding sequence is TGTGCCGGCGCTTCAGGGACAGTTTCCTACGAGCAGTACTTC.

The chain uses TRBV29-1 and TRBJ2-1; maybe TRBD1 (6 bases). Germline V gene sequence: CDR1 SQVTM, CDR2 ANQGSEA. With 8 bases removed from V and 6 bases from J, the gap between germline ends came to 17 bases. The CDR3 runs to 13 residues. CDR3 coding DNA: TGCAGCCCTAGGACTTTCAGGGGCAATGAGCAGTTCTTC. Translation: CSPRTFRGNEQFF.

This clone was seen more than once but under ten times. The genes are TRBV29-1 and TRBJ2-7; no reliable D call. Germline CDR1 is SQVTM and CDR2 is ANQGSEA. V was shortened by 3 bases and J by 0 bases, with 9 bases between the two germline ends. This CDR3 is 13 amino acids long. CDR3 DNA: TGCAGCGTTGACTTCCCCGGCTCCTACGAGCAGTACTTC. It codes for CSVDFPGSYEQYF.

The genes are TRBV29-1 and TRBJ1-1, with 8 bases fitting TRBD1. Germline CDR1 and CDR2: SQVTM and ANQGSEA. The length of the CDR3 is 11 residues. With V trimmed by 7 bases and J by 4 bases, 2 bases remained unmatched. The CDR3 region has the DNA TGCAGCGCTGGGACAGGCACTGAAGCTTTCTTT. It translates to CSAGTGTEAFF.

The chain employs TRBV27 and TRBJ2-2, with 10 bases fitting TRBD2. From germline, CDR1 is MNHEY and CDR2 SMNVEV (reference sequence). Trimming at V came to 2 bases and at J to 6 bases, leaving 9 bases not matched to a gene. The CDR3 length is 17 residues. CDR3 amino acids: CASSLMVAGGTAGELFF. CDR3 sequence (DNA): TGTGCCAGCAGTTTAATGGTAGCGGGAGGTACTGCCGGGGAGCTGTTTTTT.

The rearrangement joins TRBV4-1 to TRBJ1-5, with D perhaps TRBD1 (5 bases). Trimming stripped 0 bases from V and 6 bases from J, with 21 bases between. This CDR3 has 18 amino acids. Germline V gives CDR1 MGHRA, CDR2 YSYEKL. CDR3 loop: CASSQERMGLSAGQPQHF. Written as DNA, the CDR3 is TGCGCCAGCAGCCAAGAGAGAATGGGACTCAGTGCAGGTCAGCCCCAGCATTTT.

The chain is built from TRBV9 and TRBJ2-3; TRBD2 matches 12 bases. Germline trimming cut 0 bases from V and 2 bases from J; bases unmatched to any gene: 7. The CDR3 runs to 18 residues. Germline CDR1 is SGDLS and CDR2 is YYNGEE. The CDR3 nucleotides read TGTGCCAGCAGCGTAGCCCTAGCGGGAGGGGGATTCACAGATACGCAGTATTTT. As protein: CASSVALAGGGFTDTQYF.

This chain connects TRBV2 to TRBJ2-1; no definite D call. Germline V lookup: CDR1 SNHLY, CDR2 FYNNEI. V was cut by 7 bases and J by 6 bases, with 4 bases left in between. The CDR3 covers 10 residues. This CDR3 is CASIRNEQFF. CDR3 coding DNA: TGTGCCAGCATCCGCAATGAGCAGTTCTTC.

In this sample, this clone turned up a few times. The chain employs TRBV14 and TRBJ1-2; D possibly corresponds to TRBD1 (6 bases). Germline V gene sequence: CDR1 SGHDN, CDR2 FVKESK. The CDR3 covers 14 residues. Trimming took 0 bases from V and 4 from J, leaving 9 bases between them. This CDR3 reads CASSQDTGPYGYTF. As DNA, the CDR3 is TGTGCCAGCAGCCAAGATACAGGGCCCTATGGCTACACCTTC.